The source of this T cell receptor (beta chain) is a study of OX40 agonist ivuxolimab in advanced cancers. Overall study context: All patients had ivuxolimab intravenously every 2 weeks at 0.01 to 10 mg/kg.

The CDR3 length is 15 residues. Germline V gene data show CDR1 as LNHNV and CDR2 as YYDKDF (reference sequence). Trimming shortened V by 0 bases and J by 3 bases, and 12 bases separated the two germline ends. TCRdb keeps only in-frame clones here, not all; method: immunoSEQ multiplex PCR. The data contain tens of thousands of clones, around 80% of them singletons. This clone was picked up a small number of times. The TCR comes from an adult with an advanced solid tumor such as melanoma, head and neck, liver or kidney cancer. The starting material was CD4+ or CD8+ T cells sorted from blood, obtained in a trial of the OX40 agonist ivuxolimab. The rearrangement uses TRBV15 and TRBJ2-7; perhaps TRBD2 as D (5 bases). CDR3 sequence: CATSRERAASYEQYF. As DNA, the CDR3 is TGTGCCACCAGCAGAGAGCGAGCGGCGAGCTACGAGCAGTACTTC.